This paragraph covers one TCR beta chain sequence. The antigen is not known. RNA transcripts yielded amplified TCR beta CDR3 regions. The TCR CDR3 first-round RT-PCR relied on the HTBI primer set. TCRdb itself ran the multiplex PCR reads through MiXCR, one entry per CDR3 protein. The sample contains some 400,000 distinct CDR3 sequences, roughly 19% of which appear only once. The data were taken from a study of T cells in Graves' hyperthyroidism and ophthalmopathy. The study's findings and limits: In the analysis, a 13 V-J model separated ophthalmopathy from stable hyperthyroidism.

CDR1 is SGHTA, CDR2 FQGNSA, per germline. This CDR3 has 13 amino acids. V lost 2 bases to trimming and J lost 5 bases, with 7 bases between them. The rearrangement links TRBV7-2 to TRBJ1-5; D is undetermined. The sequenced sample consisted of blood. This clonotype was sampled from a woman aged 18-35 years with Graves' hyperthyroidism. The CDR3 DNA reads TGTGCCAGCAGCTTAATACGTGATCAGCCCCAGCATTTT. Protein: CASSLIRDQPQHF.